This TCR beta chain was profiled in a study of CD8 T cells in ankylosing spondylitis. Study conclusions and caveats: Prior literature has documented some motif variants in synovial fluid and blood from reactive arthritis.

The CDR3 extends over 12 amino acids. V lost 5 bases and J lost 6, with 12 bases in between. CDR1 SGHRS and CDR2 YFSETQ come from the germline V gene. TCRdb used MiXCR to reprocess the 5' RACE reads, holding one entry per CDR3 protein. Of 150,000 to 200,000 distinct CDR3 sequences listed, 25% to 35% were seen once; the top ten hold 5.5% to 7.5%. This clonotype has just a few counts. The antigen remains unidentified. The sample consisted of synovial fluid, either unsorted or a sorted T cell fraction (not recorded which). This chain joins TRBV5-1 and TRBJ2-7; no firm D call. The source of this sequence is a male donor with ankylosing spondylitis. Written as DNA, the CDR3 is TGCGCCAGCAGTTCCCGAGGTGGCGAGCAGTACTTC. The encoded protein is CASSSRGGEQYF.